This T cell receptor (beta chain) came from a study of blood T cells in healthy people across ages. Broader study findings: TCR beta diversity was tightly associated with the proportion of naive T cells. Reliance upon unsorted PBMCs precluded definitive naive versus antigen-experienced comparison.

Primed by a sample-barcoded 5' primer and a J-beta primer mix, a second PCR proceeded for 7 to 11 cycles. A tag from a template-switch adaptor with 12 random nucleotides marked each cDNA molecule. TCRdb reprocessed the 5' RACE reads with MiXCR, giving one entry per CDR3 protein. The profile shows hundreds of thousands of distinct CDR3 sequences, more than 55% of them singletons. V was pared by 3 bases and J by 2 bases, with 14 bases between. CDR1 and CDR2 (germline): SGHRS, YFSETQ. The CDR3 totals 15 residues. In the case of this clonotype: Its target is not known.

The chain employs TRBV5-1 and TRBJ1-2, with D perhaps matching TRBD1 (6 bases). The origin of this receptor is a man aged 40-50 years in good health. The sample consisted of blood. CDR3 nucleotide sequence: TGCGCCAGCAGCTCGGACCCCGGACAGAACTATGGCTACACCTTC. Residues: CASSSDPGQNYGYTF. The full variable domain, in which reference TRBV5-1 and TRBJ1-2 provide the parts outside the CDR3, is KAGVTQTPRYLIKTRGQQVTLSCSPISGHRSVSWYQQTPGQGLQFLFEYFSETQRNKGNFPGRFSGRQFSNSRSEMNVSTLELGDSALYLCASSSDPGQNYGYTFGSGTRLTVV.